These T cell receptor beta chains were read from a single sample in a study of identical twins. One entry per CDR3 protein results from TCRdb running MiXCR on the 5' RACE reads. The table lists around 530,000 distinct CDR3 sequences, approximately 14% of them singletons. This sample was shared with a second study, whose subject was yellow fever vaccine responses in identical twins.

The specimen was CD4+ T cells sorted from blood. Receptor source: a woman between 18 and 29 years old in good health. Both conserved end residues are part of each CDR3. The order of the fields is D gene, clone size, J gene, V gene, CDR3 DNA, CDR3 protein. D genes are given only for firm matches. Size tells how often a clone was seen (once, few, many) or the class of an expanded clone, and some rows leave it out.

D gene: TRBD2
clone size: few
J gene: TRBJ2-2
V gene: TRBV12-3/TRBV12-4
CDR3 DNA: TGTGCCAGCAGTTGGGCGGGAGGGCCGGCCGGGGAGCTGTTTTTT
CDR3 protein: CASSWAGGPAGELFF

D gene: NA
clone size: few
J gene: TRBJ1-6
V gene: TRBV11-2
CDR3 DNA: TGTGCCAGCAGCTTACAGTATAAGGCCCTCCATTCACCCCTCCACTTT
CDR3 protein: CASSLQYKALHSPLHF

D gene: TRBD2
clone size: NA
J gene: TRBJ2-1
V gene: TRBV29-1
CDR3 DNA: TGCAGCGCCGAGAGGCTAGCGGGGGGGACTAGACACAATGAGCAGTTCTTC
CDR3 protein: CSAERLAGGTRHNEQFF

D gene: TRBD1
clone size: NA
J gene: TRBJ2-5
V gene: TRBV12-3/TRBV12-4
CDR3 DNA: TGTGCCAGCAGCGACAGGGGGCTAAGAGAGACCCAGTACTTC
CDR3 protein: CASSDRGLRETQYF

D gene: TRBD2
clone size: few
J gene: TRBJ2-7
V gene: TRBV29-1
CDR3 DNA: TGCAGCGTTGGGTGGACTAGCGGGAGCGACGAGCAGTACTTC
CDR3 protein: CSVGWTSGSDEQYF

D gene: NA
clone size: few
J gene: TRBJ2-5
V gene: TRBV20-1
CDR3 DNA: TGCAGTGCTAGGAAGGATGAGACCCAGTACTTC
CDR3 protein: CSARKDETQYF

D gene: NA
clone size: many
J gene: TRBJ1-1
V gene: TRBV4-1
CDR3 DNA: TGCGCCAGCAGCCACGCATTTAAGAGGGGCATGAACACTGAAGCTTTCTTT
CDR3 protein: CASSHAFKRGMNTEAFF

D gene: NA
clone size: NA
J gene: TRBJ1-5
V gene: TRBV27
CDR3 DNA: TGTGCCAGCAGTTTGTTCCGGTATCAGCCCCAGCATTTT
CDR3 protein: CASSLFRYQPQHF

D gene: NA
clone size: few
J gene: TRBJ2-3
V gene: TRBV10-3
CDR3 DNA: TGTGCCATCAGTGAAGAGGCAGATACGCAGTATTTT
CDR3 protein: CAISEEADTQYF

D gene: NA
clone size: few
J gene: TRBJ2-1
V gene: TRBV7-9
CDR3 DNA: TGTGCCAGCAGCTTAGTGGGGAGCAATGAGCAGTTCTTC
CDR3 protein: CASSLVGSNEQFF

D gene: NA
clone size: few
J gene: TRBJ1-1
V gene: TRBV12-3/TRBV12-4
CDR3 DNA: TGTGCCAGCAGACCACCAAAAGGGCTGAACACTGAAGCTTTCTTT
CDR3 protein: CASRPPKGLNTEAFF

D gene: NA
clone size: NA
J gene: TRBJ1-1
V gene: TRBV29-1
CDR3 DNA: TGCAGCGTTGGTGGCAGGAACACTGAAGCTTTCTTT
CDR3 protein: CSVGGRNTEAFF

D gene: TRBD1
clone size: many
J gene: TRBJ2-3
V gene: TRBV29-1
CDR3 DNA: TGCAGCGTCCGGGACAGCTACACAGATACGCAGTATTTT
CDR3 protein: CSVRDSYTDTQYF

D gene: TRBD1
clone size: NA
J gene: TRBJ1-5
V gene: TRBV12-3/TRBV12-4
CDR3 DNA: TGTGCCAGCAAAAAGGGGGCAGCAAATCAGCCCCAGCATTTT
CDR3 protein: CASKKGAANQPQHF

D gene: NA
clone size: NA
J gene: TRBJ1-5
V gene: TRBV6-5
CDR3 DNA: TGTGCCAGCGGAAGCGATCAGCCCCAGCATTTT
CDR3 protein: CASGSDQPQHF

D gene: TRBD1
clone size: NA
J gene: TRBJ2-4
V gene: TRBV11-2
CDR3 DNA: TGTGCCAGCAGCTTAGAGGCGACAGGGGGCTCCAAAAACATTCAGTACTTC
CDR3 protein: CASSLEATGGSKNIQYF

D gene: NA
clone size: NA
J gene: TRBJ2-2
V gene: TRBV28
CDR3 DNA: TGTGCCAGCAGTTTATGGTCCCTGACACCCGGAAAGACCGGGGAGCTGTTTTTT
CDR3 protein: CASSLWSLTPGKTGELFF

D gene: NA
clone size: NA
J gene: TRBJ1-4
V gene: TRBV10-3
CDR3 DNA: TGTGCCATCAGTGCTGCGGGGGCGGGTAATGAAAAACTGTTTTTT
CDR3 protein: CAISAAGAGNEKLFF